This T cell receptor (beta chain) comes out of a study of T cells expressing NK-cell markers. Across the study: With respect to HCMV, most of the eight sequenced donors were seropositive, and one was seronegative.

For each CDR3 protein, TCRdb gives one entry from its re-call of the 5' RACE reads, without DNA. Its clone listing holds 400,000 to 500,000 distinct CDR3 sequences. The germline gives CDR1 SEHNR, CDR2 FQNEAQ (reference sequence). The CDR3 sequence is 16 residues long. Study-level points and caveats: The CD3+CD56-NKG2C+ fraction of a handful of donors was also led by these clonotypes.

Regarding this clonotype: Antigen: not known.

The rearrangement joins TRBV7-9 to TRBJ1-4; TCRdb reports TRBD1, a call that lacks DNA to check it against. The sample taken for sequencing was blood T cells: a sorted CD56 or NKG2C T cell subset, CD4+ or CD8+ T cells, or bulk PBMC T cells (not recorded which). This sequence was found in a woman aged 18 to 75 in good health. CDR3 sequence reads: CASSPRGGTNREKLFF.